This T cell receptor (beta chain) originates from a study of neurological immune-mediated disorders. Findings and caveats of the study: In HTLV-1-associated myelopathy, TCR clonal expansion was greatest, whereas multiple sclerosis had the least, falling below healthy controls.

The unsorted libraries were produced from 2 million PBMCs held at -80 C. This clonotype was seen a few times. Its antigen is currently unknown. Synthesis of cDNA was accomplished via 5'RACE employing 10-nucleotide random UMIs. Via MiXCR, TCRdb re-called the 5' RACE reads, giving one row per CDR3 protein. The data hold roughly 50,000 distinct CDR3 sequences, with around 4.3% observed a single time. The CDR3 contains 15 residues. Trimming removed 1 base at V and 10 bases at J, with 17 bases between. Per the germline V gene, CDR1 is LGHDT and CDR2 is YNNKEL (reference sequence). Sequences were obtained from PBMCs. The clonotype comes from an older woman with multiple sclerosis. The chain carries TRBV3-1 and TRBJ2-1; TRBD1 is a possible D gene (6 bases). CDR3 coding DNA: TGTGCCAGCAGCCAAGGCCTTACCACAGGGAAGGAGCAGTTCTTC. Amino acid sequence: CASSQGLTTGKEQFF.